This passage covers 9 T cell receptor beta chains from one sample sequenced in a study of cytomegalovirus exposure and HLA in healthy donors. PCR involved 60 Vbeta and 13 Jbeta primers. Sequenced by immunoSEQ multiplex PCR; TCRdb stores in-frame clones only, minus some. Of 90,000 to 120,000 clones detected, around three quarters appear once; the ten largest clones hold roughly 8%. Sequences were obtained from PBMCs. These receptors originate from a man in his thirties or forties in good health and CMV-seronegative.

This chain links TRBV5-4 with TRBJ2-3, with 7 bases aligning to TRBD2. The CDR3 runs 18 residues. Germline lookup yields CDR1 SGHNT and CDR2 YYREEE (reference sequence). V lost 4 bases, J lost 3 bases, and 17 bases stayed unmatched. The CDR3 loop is CASSQPTPSGVWTDTQYF. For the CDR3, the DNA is TGTGCCAGCAGCCAGCCGACCCCCAGCGGGGTGTGGACAGATACGCAGTATTTT.

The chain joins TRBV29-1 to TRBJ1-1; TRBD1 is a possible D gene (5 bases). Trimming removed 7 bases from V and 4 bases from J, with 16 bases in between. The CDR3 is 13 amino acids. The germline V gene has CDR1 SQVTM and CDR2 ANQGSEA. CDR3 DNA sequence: TGCAGCGACGTCAGGCGCCAGGGCACTGAAGCTTTCTTT. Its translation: CSDVRRQGTEAFF.

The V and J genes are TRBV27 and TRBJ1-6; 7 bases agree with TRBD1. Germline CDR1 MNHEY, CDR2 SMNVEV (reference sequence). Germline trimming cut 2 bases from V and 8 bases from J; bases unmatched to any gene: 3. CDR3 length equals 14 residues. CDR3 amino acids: CASSLEGADSPLHF. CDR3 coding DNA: TGTGCCAGCAGTTTAGAGGGGGCTGATTCACCCCTCCACTTT.

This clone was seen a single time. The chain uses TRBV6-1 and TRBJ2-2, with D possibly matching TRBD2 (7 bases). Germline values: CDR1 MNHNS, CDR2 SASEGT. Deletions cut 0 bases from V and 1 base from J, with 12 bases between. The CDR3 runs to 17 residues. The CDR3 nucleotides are TGTGCCAGCAGTGAAGCAGGCGGGGGCCAGAACACCGGGGAGCTGTTTTTT. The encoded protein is CASSEAGGGQNTGELFF.

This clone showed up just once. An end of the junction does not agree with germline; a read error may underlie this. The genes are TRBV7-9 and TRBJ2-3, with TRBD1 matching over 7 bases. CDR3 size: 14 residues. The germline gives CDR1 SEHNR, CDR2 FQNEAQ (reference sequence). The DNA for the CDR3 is TGTTCCAGCAGCTTGAGGGGGCAGACAGATACGCAGTATTTT. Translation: CSSSLRGQTDTQYF.

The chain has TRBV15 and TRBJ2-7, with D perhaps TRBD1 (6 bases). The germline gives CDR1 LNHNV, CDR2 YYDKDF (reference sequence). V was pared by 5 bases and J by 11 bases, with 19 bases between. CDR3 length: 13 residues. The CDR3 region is CATSSRDTLGEYF. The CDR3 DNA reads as TGTGCCACCAGCTCCCGGGACACTCTGGGAGAGTACTTC.

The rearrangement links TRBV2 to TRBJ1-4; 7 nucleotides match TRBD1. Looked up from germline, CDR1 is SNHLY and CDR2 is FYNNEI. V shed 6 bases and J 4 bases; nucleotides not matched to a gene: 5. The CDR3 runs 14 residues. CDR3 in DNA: TGTGCCAGCAGGGGCAGGGGGAATAATGAAAAACTGTTTTTT. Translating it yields CASRGRGNNEKLFF.

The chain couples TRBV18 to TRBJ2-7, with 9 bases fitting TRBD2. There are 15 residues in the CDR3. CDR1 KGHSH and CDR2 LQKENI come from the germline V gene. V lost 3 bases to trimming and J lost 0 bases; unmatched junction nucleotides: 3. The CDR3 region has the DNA TGTGCCAGCTCACCGTCTAGCGGGACCTCCTACGAGCAGTACTTC. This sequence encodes CASSPSSGTSYEQYF.

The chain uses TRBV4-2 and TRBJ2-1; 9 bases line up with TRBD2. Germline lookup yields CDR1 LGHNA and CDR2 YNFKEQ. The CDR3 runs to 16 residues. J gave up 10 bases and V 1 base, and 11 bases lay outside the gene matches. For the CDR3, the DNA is TGTGCCAGCAGCCAAGGGGAGGGACTAGCACGCCAAGAGCAGTTCTTC. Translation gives CASSQGEGLARQEQFF.